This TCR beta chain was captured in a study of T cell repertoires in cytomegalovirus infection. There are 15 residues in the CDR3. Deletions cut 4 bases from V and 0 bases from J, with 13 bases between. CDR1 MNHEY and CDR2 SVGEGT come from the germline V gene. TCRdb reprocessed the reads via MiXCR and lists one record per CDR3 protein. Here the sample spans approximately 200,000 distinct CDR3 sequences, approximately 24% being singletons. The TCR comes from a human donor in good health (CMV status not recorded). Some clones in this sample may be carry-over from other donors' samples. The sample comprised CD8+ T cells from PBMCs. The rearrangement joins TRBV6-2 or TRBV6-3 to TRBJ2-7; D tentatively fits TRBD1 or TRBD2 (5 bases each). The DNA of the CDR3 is TGTGCCAGCAGTTTCGGGGCAGGCCCCTCCTACGAGCAGTACTTC. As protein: CASSFGAGPSYEQYF.